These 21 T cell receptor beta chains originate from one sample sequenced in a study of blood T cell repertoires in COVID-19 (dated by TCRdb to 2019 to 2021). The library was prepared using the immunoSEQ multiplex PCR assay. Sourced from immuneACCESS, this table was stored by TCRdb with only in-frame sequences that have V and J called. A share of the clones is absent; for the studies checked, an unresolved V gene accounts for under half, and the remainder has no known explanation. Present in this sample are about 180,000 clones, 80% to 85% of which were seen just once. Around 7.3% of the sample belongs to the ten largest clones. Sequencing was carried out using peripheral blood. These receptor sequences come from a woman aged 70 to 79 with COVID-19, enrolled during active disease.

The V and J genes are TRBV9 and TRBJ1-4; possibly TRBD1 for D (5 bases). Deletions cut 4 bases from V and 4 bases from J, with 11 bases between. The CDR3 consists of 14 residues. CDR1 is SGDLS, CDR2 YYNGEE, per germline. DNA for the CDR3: TGTGCCAGCAGCCCAGGGCTAGGTAATGAAAAACTGTTTTTT. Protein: CASSPGLGNEKLFF. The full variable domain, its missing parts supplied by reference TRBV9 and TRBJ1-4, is DSGVTQTPKHLITATGQRVTLRCSPRSGDLSVYWYQQSLDQGLQFLIQYYNGEERAKGNILERFSAQQFPDLHSELNLSSLELGDSALYFCASSPGLGNEKLFFGSGTQLSVL.

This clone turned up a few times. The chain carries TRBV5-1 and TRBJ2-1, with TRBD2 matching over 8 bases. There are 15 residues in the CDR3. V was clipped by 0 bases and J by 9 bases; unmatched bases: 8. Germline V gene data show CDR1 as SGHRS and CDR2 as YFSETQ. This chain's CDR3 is CASSLAAGDVSEQFF. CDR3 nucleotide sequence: TGCGCCAGCAGCTTGGCAGCGGGAGACGTCAGTGAGCAGTTCTTC.

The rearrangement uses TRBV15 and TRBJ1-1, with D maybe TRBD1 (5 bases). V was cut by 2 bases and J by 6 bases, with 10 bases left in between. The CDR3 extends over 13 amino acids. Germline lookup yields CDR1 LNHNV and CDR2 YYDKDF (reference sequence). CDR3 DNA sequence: TGTGCCACCAGCAGACGAGGGGAGGCTGAAGCTTTCTTT. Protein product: CATSRRGEAEAFF. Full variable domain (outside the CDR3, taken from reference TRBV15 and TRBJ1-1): DAMVIQNPRYQVTQFGKPVTLSCSQTLNHNVMYWYQQKSSQAPKLLFHYYDKDFNNEADTPDNFQSRRPNTSFCFLDIRSPGLGDTAMYLCATSRRGEAEAFFGQGTRLTVV.

CDR3 coding DNA: TGTGCCAGCAGTTTATACAGTACCCTCGGTGGCTACACCTTC. Translated: CASSLYSTLGGYTF. The chain links TRBV28 to TRBJ1-2; D not certain. This CDR3 is 14 amino acids long. V lost 1 base, J lost 7 bases, and 13 bases lay in between. The V gene's germline CDR1 is MDHEN and CDR2 SYDVKM.

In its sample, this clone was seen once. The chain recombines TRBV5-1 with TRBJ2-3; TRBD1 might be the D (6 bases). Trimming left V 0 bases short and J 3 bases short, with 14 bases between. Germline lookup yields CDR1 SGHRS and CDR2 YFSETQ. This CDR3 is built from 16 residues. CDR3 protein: CASSLADRTGTDTQYF. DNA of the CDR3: TGCGCCAGCAGCTTGGCCGACAGGACCGGGACAGATACGCAGTATTTT.

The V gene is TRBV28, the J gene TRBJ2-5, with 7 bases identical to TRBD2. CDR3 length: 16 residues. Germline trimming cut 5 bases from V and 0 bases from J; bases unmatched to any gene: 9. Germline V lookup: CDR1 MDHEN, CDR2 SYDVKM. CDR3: CASSPRLAGDQETQYF. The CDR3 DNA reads TGTGCCAGCAGTCCCCGGTTAGCGGGTGACCAAGAGACCCAGTACTTC.

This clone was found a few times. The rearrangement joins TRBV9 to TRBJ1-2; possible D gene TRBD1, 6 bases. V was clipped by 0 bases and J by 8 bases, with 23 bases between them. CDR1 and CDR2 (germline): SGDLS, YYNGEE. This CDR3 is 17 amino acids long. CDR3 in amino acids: CASSVGLSAGQSGGYTF. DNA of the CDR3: TGTGCCAGCAGCGTAGGGTTATCGGCAGGACAGTCAGGGGGCTACACCTTC.

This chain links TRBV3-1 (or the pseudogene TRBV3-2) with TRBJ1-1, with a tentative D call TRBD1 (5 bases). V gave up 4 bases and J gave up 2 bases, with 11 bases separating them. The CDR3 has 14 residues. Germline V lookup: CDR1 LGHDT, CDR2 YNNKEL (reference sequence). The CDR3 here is CASSLGGANTEAFF. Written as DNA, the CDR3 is TGTGCCAGCAGCCTGGGAGGGGCCAACACTGAAGCTTTCTTT.

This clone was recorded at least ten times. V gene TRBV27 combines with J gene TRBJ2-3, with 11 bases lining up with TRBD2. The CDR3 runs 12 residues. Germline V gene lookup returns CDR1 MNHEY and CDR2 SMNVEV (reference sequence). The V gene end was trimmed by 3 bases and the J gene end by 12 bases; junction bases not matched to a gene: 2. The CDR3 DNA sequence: TGTGCCAGCAGTTTGACTAGCGGGATTCAGTATTTT. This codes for CASSLTSGIQYF.

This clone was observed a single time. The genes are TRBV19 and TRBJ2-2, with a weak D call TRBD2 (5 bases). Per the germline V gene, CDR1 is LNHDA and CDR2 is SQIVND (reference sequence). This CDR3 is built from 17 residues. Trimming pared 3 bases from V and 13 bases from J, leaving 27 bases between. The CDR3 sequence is CASSILSGGSSQQTLFF. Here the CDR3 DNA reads TGTGCCAGTAGTATTCTTAGTGGAGGCAGCTCTCAACAGACGCTGTTTTTT.

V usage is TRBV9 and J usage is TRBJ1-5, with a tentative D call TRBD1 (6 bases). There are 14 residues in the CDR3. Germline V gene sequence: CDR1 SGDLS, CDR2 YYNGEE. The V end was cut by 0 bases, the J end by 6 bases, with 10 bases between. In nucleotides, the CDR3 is TGTGCCAGCAGCGTAGCAGGGGCGGGTCAGCCCCAGCATTTT. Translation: CASSVAGAGQPQHF.

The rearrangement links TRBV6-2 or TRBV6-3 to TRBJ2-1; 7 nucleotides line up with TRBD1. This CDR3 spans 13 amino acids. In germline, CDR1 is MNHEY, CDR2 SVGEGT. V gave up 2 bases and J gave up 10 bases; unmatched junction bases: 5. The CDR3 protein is CASSYRQGGEQFF. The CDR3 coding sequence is TGTGCCAGCAGTTACCGACAGGGCGGGGAGCAGTTCTTC.

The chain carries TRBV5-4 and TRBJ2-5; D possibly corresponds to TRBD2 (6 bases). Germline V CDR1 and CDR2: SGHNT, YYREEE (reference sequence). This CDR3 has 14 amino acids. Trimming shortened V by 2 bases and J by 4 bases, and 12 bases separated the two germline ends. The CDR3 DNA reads TGTGCCAGCAGCTTTTCGGGAGTAGGAGAGACCCAGTACTTC. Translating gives CASSFSGVGETQYF.

The CDR3 DNA sequence: TGTGCCAGCAGTTTATCCGGGACAGGGTTAGGAAACACCATATATTTT. As protein: CASSLSGTGLGNTIYF. This rearrangement joins TRBV28 to TRBJ1-3; 9 bases are shared with TRBD1. This CDR3 region has 16 residues. The V gene end was trimmed by 1 base and the J gene end by 4 bases; junction bases not matched to a gene: 5. CDR1 is MDHEN and CDR2 is SYDVKM in the germline V gene. Together with reference TRBV28 and TRBJ1-3, the CDR3 gives the full variable domain: DVKVTQSSRYLVKRTGEKVFLECVQDMDHENMFWYRQDPGLGLRLIYFSYDVKMKEKGDIPEGYSVSREKKERFSLILESASTNQTSMYLCASSLSGTGLGNTIYFGEGSWLTVV.

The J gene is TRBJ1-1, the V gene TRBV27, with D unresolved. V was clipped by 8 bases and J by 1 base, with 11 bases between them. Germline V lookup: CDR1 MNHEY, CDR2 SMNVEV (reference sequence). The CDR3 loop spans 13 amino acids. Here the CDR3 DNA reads TGTGCCAGCTCTCACCGGGGGAACACTGAAGCTTTCTTT. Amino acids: CASSHRGNTEAFF.

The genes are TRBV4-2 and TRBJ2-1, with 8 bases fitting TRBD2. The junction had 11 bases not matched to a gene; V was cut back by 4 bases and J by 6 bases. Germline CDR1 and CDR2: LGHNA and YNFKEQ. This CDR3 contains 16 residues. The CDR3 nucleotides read TGTGCCAGCAGCCGAGAAGCGGGAGCACCAGCCAATGAGCAGTTCTTC. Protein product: CASSREAGAPANEQFF.

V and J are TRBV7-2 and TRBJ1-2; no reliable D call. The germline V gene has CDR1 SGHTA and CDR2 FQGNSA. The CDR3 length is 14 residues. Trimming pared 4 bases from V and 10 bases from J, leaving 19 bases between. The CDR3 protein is CASSSSGLGSDYTF. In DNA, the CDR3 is TGTGCCAGCAGCTCCTCCGGGTTAGGATCGGACTACACCTTC.

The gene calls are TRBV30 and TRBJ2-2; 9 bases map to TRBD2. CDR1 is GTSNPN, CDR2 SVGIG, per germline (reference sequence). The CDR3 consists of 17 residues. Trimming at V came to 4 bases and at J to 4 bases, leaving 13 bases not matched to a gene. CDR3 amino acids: CAWTGGSGSLPTGELFF. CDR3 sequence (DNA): TGTGCCTGGACCGGGGGTAGCGGGAGCCTTCCCACCGGGGAGCTGTTTTTT.

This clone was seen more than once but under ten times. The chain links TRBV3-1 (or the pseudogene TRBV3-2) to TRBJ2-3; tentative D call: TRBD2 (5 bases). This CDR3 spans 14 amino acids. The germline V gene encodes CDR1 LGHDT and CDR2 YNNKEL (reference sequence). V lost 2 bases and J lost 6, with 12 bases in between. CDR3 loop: CASSQRGSGDTQYF. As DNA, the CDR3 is TGTGCCAGCAGCCAACGCGGGTCGGGGGATACGCAGTATTTT.

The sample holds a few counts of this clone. CDR3 DNA sequence: TGTGCCAGCAGCTTAGCGCACTCAGATACGCAGTATTTT. This sequence encodes CASSLAHSDTQYF. V is TRBV7-2 and J is TRBJ2-3; D ambiguous. The V gene lost 0 bases and the J gene lost 4 bases, with 5 bases spanning the gap. Per the germline V gene, CDR1 is SGHTA and CDR2 is FQGNSA. The CDR3 contains 13 residues.

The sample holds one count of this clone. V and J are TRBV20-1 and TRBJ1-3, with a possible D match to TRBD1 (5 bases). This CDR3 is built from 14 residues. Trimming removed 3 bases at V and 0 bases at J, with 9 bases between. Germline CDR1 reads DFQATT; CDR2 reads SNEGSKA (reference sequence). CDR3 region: CSASSRVSGNTIYF. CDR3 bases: TGCAGTGCTAGTTCCAGGGTCTCTGGAAACACCATATATTTT.